This T cell receptor beta chain was captured in a study of control samples from healthy donors and cancer patients. The protocol was immunoSEQ multiplex PCR, while the TCRdb copy is restricted to in-frame clones and leaves out a portion. Here the sample spans about 170,000 clones, roughly 90% being singletons. Germline CDR1 reads SGHNT; CDR2 reads YENEEA. V gave up 5 bases and J gave up 5 bases, with 6 bases separating them. The CDR3 has 11 amino acids. The sequenced material came from blood. This TCR came from a man aged 25 to 40 in good health. The rearrangement uses TRBV11-3 and TRBJ2-5; D remains unclear. The CDR3 nucleotides are TGTGCCAGCAGCCACGGGGAGACCCAGTACTTC. It translates to CASSHGETQYF.